Presented here are 21 T cell receptor beta chains from one specimen sequenced in a study of OX40 agonist ivuxolimab in advanced cancers. Data came from immunoSEQ multiplex PCR; TCRdb stores just in-frame clones and leaves some out. The sample lists about 79,000 clones, approximately 85% occurring once. Sequenced here: CD4+ or CD8+ T cells sorted from blood, sampled in a trial of the OX40 agonist ivuxolimab. All receptors come from an adult with an advanced solid tumor such as melanoma, head and neck, liver or kidney cancer.

This chain connects TRBV7-9 to TRBJ1-2; D may be TRBD1 (6 bases). The CDR3 consists of 15 residues. V shed 4 bases and J shed 8 bases, with 20 bases lying between them. Germline V gene lookup returns CDR1 SEHNR and CDR2 FQNEAQ (reference sequence). The CDR3 DNA follows: TGTGCCAGCAGCTCCGGGTTCGGGGGCGCGAAAGGCTACACCTTC. Residues: CASSSGFGGAKGYTF.

The chain couples TRBV4-3 to TRBJ2-1, with D unresolved. This CDR3 spans 17 amino acids. V gave up 2 bases and J gave up 0 bases, with 14 bases separating them. Per germline, CDR1 LGHNA and CDR2 YSLEER. The CDR3 DNA sequence: TGCGCCAGCAGCCAATATTGGACCTCCACCTCCTACAATGAGCAGTTCTTC. This translates into CASSQYWTSTSYNEQFF.

The rearrangement links TRBV5-6 to TRBJ1-5; D not resolved. In germline, CDR1 is SGHDT, CDR2 YYEEEE. The CDR3 contains 15 residues. Trimming shortened V by 0 bases and J by 7 bases, and 14 bases separated the two germline ends. CDR3 loop: CASSLADLRAQPQHF. The CDR3 DNA follows: TGTGCCAGCAGCTTGGCGGACCTCCGAGCCCAGCCCCAGCATTTT.

This chain joins TRBV19 and TRBJ2-7, with D maybe TRBD2 (5 bases). V was shortened by 9 bases and J by 0 bases, with 9 bases between the two germline ends. The length of the CDR3 is 12 residues. CDR1 is LNHDA, CDR2 SQIVND, per germline (reference sequence). The CDR3 sequence is CASRGSSYEQYF. In DNA form, the CDR3 reads TGTGCCAGCCGAGGGAGCTCCTACGAGCAGTACTTC.

J is TRBJ2-1 and V is TRBV14, with unresolved D. Deletions cut 4 bases from V and 0 bases from J, with 7 bases between. The CDR3 length is 14 residues. CDR1 and CDR2 (germline): SGHDN, FVKESK. CDR3 DNA: TGTGCCAGCAGCCCCCTCGGCTCCTACAATGAGCAGTTCTTC. As protein: CASSPLGSYNEQFF.

DNA for the CDR3: TGTGCCAGCAGCCCCGACAGGGGACGCTTTGATGGCTACACCTTC. It codes for CASSPDRGRFDGYTF. V and J are TRBV7-2 and TRBJ1-2, with 8 bases identical to TRBD1. The trim removed 5 bases at V and 6 bases at J, leaving 11 bases unmatched. This CDR3 spans 15 amino acids. Germline CDR1 SGHTA, CDR2 FQGNSA.

This sequence joins TRBV4-1 and TRBJ1-5, with D tentatively TRBD1 (6 bases). V was shortened by 5 bases and J by 4 bases, with 9 bases between the two germline ends. Germline CDR1 is MGHRA and CDR2 is YSYEKL. This CDR3 spans 13 amino acids. The CDR3 sequence: CASSRQENQPQHF. In nucleotides, the CDR3 is TGCGCCAGCAGCAGACAGGAAAATCAGCCCCAGCATTTT.

The chain combines TRBV5-4 with TRBJ1-2; D remains ambiguous. Germline values: CDR1 SGHNT, CDR2 YYREEE (reference sequence). V gave up 4 bases and J gave up 0 bases, with 19 bases separating them. CDR3 length equals 17 residues. The chain's CDR3 is CASSQDPGTATNYGYTF. The CDR3 DNA reads TGTGCCAGCAGCCAGGACCCGGGAACAGCCACTAACTATGGCTACACCTTC.

The rearrangement joins TRBV9 to TRBJ2-5; perhaps D is TRBD1 or TRBD2 (5 bases each). Germline V gene sequence: CDR1 SGDLS, CDR2 YYNGEE. Trimming pared 4 bases from V and 5 bases from J, leaving 15 bases between. The CDR3 is made up of 14 amino acids. The CDR3 sequence is CASSSSGTGETQYF. Written as DNA, the CDR3 is TGTGCCAGCAGCTCCTCCGGGACCGGGGAGACCCAGTACTTC.

The gene calls are TRBV7-8 and TRBJ2-7; perhaps TRBD1 as D (5 bases). The CDR3 runs 15 residues. With 1 base removed from V and 2 bases from J, the gap between germline ends came to 12 bases. Per the germline V gene, CDR1 is SGHVS and CDR2 is FQNEAQ. The CDR3 reads CASSLVRVPPYEQYF. As DNA, the CDR3 is TGTGCCAGCAGCTTAGTCAGGGTCCCACCCTACGAGCAGTACTTC.

The chain recombines TRBV14 with TRBJ2-7; 8 bases agree with TRBD1. The CDR3 spans 14 residues. After removal of 3 bases from V and 5 bases from J, the junction contained 6 bases not matched to a gene. Germline lookup yields CDR1 SGHDN and CDR2 FVKESK. In nucleotides, the CDR3 is TGTGCCAGCAGCCAGGTGGACAGGGTGGACGAGCAGTACTTC. It is translated as CASSQVDRVDEQYF.

The chain is built from TRBV12-5 and TRBJ2-5; D gene unclear. The J call may be in error: the DNA end matches TRBJ2-7 better. The CDR3 covers 13 residues. Germline V lookup: CDR1 LGHNT, CDR2 FRNRAP. CDR3 nucleotides: TGTGCTAGTGGTTTAGCTCTAACGGGCGAGCAGTACTTC. Amino acids: CASGLALTGEQYF.

This chain connects TRBV5-1 to TRBJ2-5; 8 bases fit TRBD2. Germline V gene data show CDR1 as SGHRS and CDR2 as YFSETQ. The length of the CDR3 is 14 residues. The V gene end was trimmed by 6 bases and the J gene end by 4 bases; junction bases not matched to a gene: 8. The CDR3 nucleotides read TGCGCCAGCACCCCGGGCCTAGCGGGAGAGACCCAGTACTTC. Translation gives CASTPGLAGETQYF.

This chain uses TRBV9 with TRBJ2-7; 8 nucleotides align to TRBD2. CDR1 SGDLS and CDR2 YYNGEE come from the germline V gene. The CDR3 runs 16 residues. J was trimmed by 2 bases and V by 0 bases; bases with no gene match: 7. The CDR3 DNA sequence: TGTGCCAGCAGCGTAGGGGCGGGGGGCGATACCTACGAGCAGTACTTC. Translation gives CASSVGAGGDTYEQYF.

V and J are TRBV7-2 and TRBJ2-7; D may correspond to TRBD1 or TRBD2 (5 bases each). Per germline, CDR1 SGHTA and CDR2 FQGNSA. Trimming pared 3 bases from V and 0 bases from J, leaving 12 bases between. The CDR3 extends over 15 amino acids. CDR3 amino acids: CASSFTGPYSYEQYF. DNA of the CDR3: TGTGCCAGCAGCTTTACGGGACCCTACTCCTACGAGCAGTACTTC.

This clone showed up just once. The V gene is TRBV28, the J gene TRBJ1-2; maybe TRBD1 (5 bases). CDR1 and CDR2 from the germline V gene are MDHEN and SYDVKM. CDR3 length: 11 residues. V lost 5 bases and J 8 bases, leaving 9 bases between the germline ends. CDR3 bases: TGTGCCAGCAGTACGGACATAGGCTACACCTTC. Translating gives CASSTDIGYTF.

J is TRBJ2-3 and V is TRBV27; D not resolved. Trimming left V 1 base short and J 0 bases short, with 8 bases between. The CDR3 consists of 15 residues. Germline V gene data show CDR1 as MNHEY and CDR2 as SMNVEV (reference sequence). The CDR3 DNA follows: TGTGCCAGCAGTTTATTTGGACCTAGCACAGATACGCAGTATTTT. The encoded protein is CASSLFGPSTDTQYF.

V gene TRBV7-9 combines with J gene TRBJ1-1, with a possible D match to TRBD1 (6 bases). The CDR3 has 13 amino acids. V was pared by 5 bases and J by 5 bases, with 12 bases between. Per the germline V gene, CDR1 is SEHNR and CDR2 is FQNEAQ (reference sequence). The CDR3 spells CASSLTGRTEAFF. For the CDR3, the DNA is TGTGCCAGCAGCCTTACAGGGAGGACTGAAGCTTTCTTT.

The chain joins TRBV11-2 to TRBJ2-1; D remains ambiguous. The CDR3 spans 17 residues. From germline, CDR1 is SGHAT and CDR2 FQNNGV. V was shortened by 5 bases and J by 0 bases, with 17 bases between the two germline ends. CDR3 DNA sequence: TGTGCCAGCAGCACATATTCAAGCGTTACCTCCTACAATGAGCAGTTCTTC. This encodes CASSTYSSVTSYNEQFF.

The chain links TRBV7-9 to TRBJ1-1; weak D call: TRBD1 (5 bases). CDR3 length: 14 residues. Looked up from germline, CDR1 is SEHNR and CDR2 is FQNEAQ (reference sequence). V was trimmed by 5 bases and J by 1 base, leaving 11 bases between them. In DNA, the CDR3 is TGTGCCAGCAGCCTGAACCAGGGGAACACTGAAGCTTTCTTT. Encoded protein: CASSLNQGNTEAFF.

V usage is TRBV28 and J usage is TRBJ2-3; 8 nucleotides agree with TRBD1. The CDR3 length is 16 residues. J was trimmed by 4 bases and V by 6 bases; bases with no gene match: 12. CDR1 and CDR2 (germline): MDHEN, SYDVKM. The chain's CDR3 is CASRKTGTGVADTQYF. The CDR3 region has the DNA TGTGCCAGCAGGAAAACCGGGACAGGCGTAGCAGATACGCAGTATTTT.